This record looks at one TCR beta chain sequence and its context. Antigen unknown. The data are from a study of cytomegalovirus exposure and HLA in healthy donors. Researchers ran the PCR with 60 Vbeta and 13 Jbeta primers. In the authors' workflow: Unique TCR beta chains totaled some 88 million in a later count, with 8.5 million to 12 million of them shared. The method was immunoSEQ multiplex PCR; TCRdb's version includes in-frame clones alone and lacks a portion of them. V and J calls and clone size are those listed in that table; D and trimming were worked out from the DNA. The sample yields approximately 110,000 clones, roughly 80% seen once. Overall study findings and caveats: According to a later analysis, most TCR beta chains associated with CMV appeared HLA-restricted. The authors assumed roughly uniform sequencing depth across donors for presence/absence analyses.

Germline loops: CDR1 MNHNS, CDR2 SASEGT. The CDR3 has 11 residues. V was clipped by 2 bases and J by 14 bases, with 10 bases between them. The sequence was obtained from a man between 25 and 39 years old in good health and CMV-seropositive. The genes are TRBV6-1 and TRBJ2-1; a weak D match, TRBD2 (6 bases). Sequencing was done on a sample of PBMCs. CDR3 nucleotides: TGTGCCAGCAGTGAATGGGGCGGGGAGTTCTTC. Its protein is CASSEWGGEFF.